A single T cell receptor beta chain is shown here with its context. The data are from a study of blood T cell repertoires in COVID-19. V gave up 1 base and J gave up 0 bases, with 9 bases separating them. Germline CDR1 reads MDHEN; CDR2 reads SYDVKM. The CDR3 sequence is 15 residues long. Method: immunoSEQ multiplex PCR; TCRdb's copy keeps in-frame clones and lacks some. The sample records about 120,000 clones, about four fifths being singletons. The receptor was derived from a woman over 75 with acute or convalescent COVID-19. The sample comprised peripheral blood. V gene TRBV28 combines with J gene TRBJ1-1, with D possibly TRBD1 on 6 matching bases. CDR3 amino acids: CASSLYRAMNTEAFF. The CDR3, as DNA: TGTGCCAGCAGTTTATACAGGGCCATGAACACTGAAGCTTTCTTT.